The present TCR beta chain was sequenced within a study of CD8 T cells in Susac syndrome. RNA in amounts of about 0.5 to 1 ug was reverse transcribed with random hexamers. TCRdb itself ran the immunoSEQ multiplex PCR reads through MiXCR, one entry per CDR3 protein. The sample lists about 300,000 distinct CDR3 sequences, 70% to 90% seen once, with around 0.18% in the top ten. After removal of 8 bases from V and 4 bases from J, the junction contained 14 bases not matched to a gene. CDR1 and CDR2 (germline): DFQATT, SNEGSKA (reference sequence). The CDR3 spans 15 residues. The chain has TRBV20-1 and TRBJ2-1; 7 nucleotides align to TRBD2. The TCR sequence derives from a human donor with multiple sclerosis. The source material was CD8+ T cells from PBMCs. As DNA, the CDR3 is TGCAGTTCGGGACTACACGATTCCCATTACAATGAGCAGTTCTTC. This codes for CSSGLHDSHYNEQFF.